What follows are 25 T cell receptor beta chains derived from one specimen sequenced in a study of vaccination effects on CD4 cells after COVID-19. Peptide-pool stimulation followed by sequencing identified expanded antigen-specific CD4+ clonotypes in the ViraFEST assay. Isolation of CD4+ T cells took place after approximately 10 days of culture. The participants, recipients of two vaccine doses, got either BNT162b2 or mRNA-1273. Their specific antigens are unknown. Clones were read by immunoSEQ multiplex PCR, and TCRdb kept only the in-frame ones, dropping some. The data hold around 67,000 clones, with around 81% observed a single time. The specimen was CD4+ T cells from PBMCs cultured with HCoV-229E spike peptides, collected after COVID-19 vaccination. The receptors were sampled from a human donor who received a COVID-19 vaccine.

By frequency in the sample, this clone is medium-sized. The chain links TRBV11-2 to TRBJ2-7; TRBD1 agrees at 8 bases. This CDR3 has 13 amino acids. V lost 5 bases and J lost 4; bases outside the gene matches: 4. Germline CDR1 reads SGHAT; CDR2 reads FQNNGV. Here the CDR3 reads CASSRQGRYEQYV. The CDR3 coding sequence is TGTGCCAGCAGCCGACAGGGGCGGTACGAGCAGTACGTC.

The chain combines TRBV6-5 with TRBJ1-2; unclear D gene. V lost 6 bases and J lost 6, with 17 bases in between. Germline CDR1 is MNHEY and CDR2 is SVGAGI. This CDR3 comprises 14 residues. CDR3 coding DNA: TGTGCCAGCAGCCCGGTTCGGCGAAGGGATGGCTACACCTTC. Translating gives CASSPVRRRDGYTF.

The rearrangement joins TRBV19 to TRBJ2-6; TRBD2 matches 8 bases. CDR1 and CDR2 (germline): LNHDA, SQIVND (reference sequence). The CDR3 runs 15 residues. Trimming took 10 bases from V and 2 from J; bases not matched to a gene: 7. The CDR3 DNA sequence: TGTGCCACCGCGGGGGGAGGGACTGGGGCCAACGTCCTGACTTTC. It specifies CATAGGGTGANVLTF.

The chain carries TRBV19 and TRBJ1-1; 10 bases match TRBD1. CDR1 LNHDA and CDR2 SQIVND come from the germline V gene (reference sequence). There are 14 residues in the CDR3. J lost 6 bases, V lost 5 bases, and 6 bases had no gene match. CDR3 amino acids: CASSVRTGGAEAFF. The DNA of the CDR3 is TGTGCCAGTAGTGTTAGGACAGGGGGAGCTGAAGCTTTCTTT.

This sequence joins TRBV7-3 and TRBJ2-7; no definite D call. Per germline, CDR1 SGHTA and CDR2 FQGTGA. V shed 4 bases and J shed 1 base, with 8 bases lying between them. The length of the CDR3 is 13 residues. CDR3 sequence reads: CASSSPLSYEQYV. As DNA, the CDR3 is TGTGCCAGCAGCTCCCCCCTTTCCTACGAGCAGTACGTC.

This sequence joins TRBV28 and TRBJ1-1; D is unresolved. In germline, CDR1 is MDHEN, CDR2 SYDVKM. Trimming pared 5 bases from V and 1 base from J, leaving 11 bases between. The CDR3 totals 14 residues. In DNA form, the CDR3 reads TGTGCCAGCAGTCTACCTCCGGGGAACACTGAAGCTTTCTTT. It specifies CASSLPPGNTEAFF.

J is TRBJ1-2 and V is TRBV27; possibly TRBD1 for D (6 bases). V gave up 6 bases and J gave up 4 bases, with 21 bases separating them. Germline CDR1 and CDR2: MNHEY and SMNVEV (reference sequence). This CDR3 comprises 16 residues. CDR3: CASRRPGGGHPYGYTF. CDR3 in DNA: TGTGCCAGCAGACGTCCGGGCGGGGGGCACCCCTATGGCTACACCTTC.

The chain carries TRBV5-1 and TRBJ1-6, with TRBD1 matching 11 bases. Germline lookup yields CDR1 SGHRS and CDR2 YFSETQ. The V and J ends lost 4 bases and 10 bases, in that order; junction bases with no gene match: 7. This CDR3 region has 15 residues. Here the CDR3 reads CASSQMGQGESPLHF. In nucleotides, the CDR3 is TGCGCCAGCAGCCAAATGGGACAGGGGGAATCACCCCTCCACTTT.

This rearrangement joins TRBV7-2 to TRBJ1-6, with a weak D call TRBD1 (5 bases). Trimming removed 3 bases at V and 9 bases at J, with 15 bases between. CDR1 is SGHTA and CDR2 is FQGNSA in the germline V gene. The CDR3 loop spans 15 amino acids. CDR3 sequence reads: CASSLGGESRSPLHF. CDR3 DNA: TGTGCCAGCAGCTTGGGGGGGGAGTCGCGTTCACCCCTCCACTTT. Variable domain in full (rest from reference TRBV7-2 and TRBJ1-6): GAGVSQSPSNKVTEKGKDVELRCDPISGHTALYWYRQSLGQGLEFLIYFQGNSAPDKSGLPSDRFSAERTGGSVSTLTIQRTQQEDSAVYLCASSLGGESRSPLHFGNGTRLTVT.

The chain employs TRBV6-4 and TRBJ1-6; TRBD1 is a possible D gene (6 bases). The V end was cut by 9 bases, the J end by 6 bases, with 12 bases between. The CDR3 covers 13 residues. Germline lookup yields CDR1 MRHNA and CDR2 SNTAGT. The CDR3: CASKQGSNSPLHF. The CDR3 DNA follows: TGTGCCAGTAAGCAGGGGTCTAATTCACCCCTCCACTTT.

This clone occurred once. The chain links TRBV5-1 to TRBJ2-2, with 7 positions matching TRBD1. The CDR3 loop spans 15 amino acids. Germline trimming cut 1 base from V and 1 base from J; bases unmatched to any gene: 1. CDR1 is SGHRS, CDR2 YFSETQ, per germline. The CDR3 spells CASSLRTGNTGELFF. The CDR3 coding sequence is TGCGCCAGCAGCTTGCGGACAGGGAACACCGGGGAGCTGTTTTTT.

This rearrangement joins TRBV2 to TRBJ2-3, with 7 nucleotides matching TRBD1. The CDR3 spans 14 residues. V lost 5 bases to trimming and J lost 4 bases; unmatched junction nucleotides: 6. Per the germline V gene, CDR1 is SNHLY and CDR2 is FYNNEI. The CDR3 loop reads CASSLTGSADTQYF. DNA for the CDR3: TGTGCCAGCAGTTTGACAGGGTCTGCAGATACGCAGTATTTT.

The chain combines TRBV5-1 with TRBJ2-5; D unclear. V was pared by 4 bases and J by 2 bases, with 15 bases between. The CDR3 is 15 amino acids. The germline CDR1 and CDR2 sequences are SGHRS and YFSETQ. The CDR3: CASSRVGPVQETQYF. CDR3 nucleotides: TGCGCCAGCAGCCGAGTAGGCCCCGTACAAGAGACCCAGTACTTC.

The gene calls are TRBV19 and TRBJ2-1, with TRBD2 matching 16 bases. The CDR3 totals 16 residues. Per the germline V gene, CDR1 is LNHDA and CDR2 is SQIVND (reference sequence). Trimming at V came to 1 base and at J to 9 bases, leaving 3 bases not matched to a gene. The DNA of the CDR3 is TGTGCCAGTAGTATAGTGGGACTAGCGGGGGGGCGTGAGCAGTTCTTC. This codes for CASSIVGLAGGREQFF.

The chain combines TRBV7-2 with TRBJ2-7; a weak D match, TRBD2 (5 bases). Trimming left V 0 bases short and J 0 bases short, with 9 bases between. The CDR3 runs 15 residues. Per germline, CDR1 SGHTA and CDR2 FQGNSA. This CDR3 reads CASSLAGAGSYEQYV. DNA of the CDR3: TGTGCCAGCAGCTTAGCGGGAGCAGGCTCCTACGAGCAGTACGTC.

V usage is TRBV6-6 and J usage is TRBJ1-2, with 7 bases that match TRBD1. With V trimmed by 0 bases and J by 7 bases, 2 bases remained unmatched. The CDR3 has 13 amino acids. Germline V CDR1 and CDR2: MNHNY, SVGAGI (reference sequence). The DNA for the CDR3 is TGTGCCAGCAGTTACTCGACAGGGACTGGCTACACCTTC. It specifies CASSYSTGTGYTF.

The chain uses TRBV18 and TRBJ1-3; D uncertain. The germline V gene has CDR1 KGHSH and CDR2 LQKENI. The CDR3 extends over 17 amino acids. V lost 6 bases and J 0 bases, leaving 18 bases between the germline ends. CDR3 protein: CASSLTGAVDSGNTIYF. CDR3 DNA: TGTGCCAGCTCCCTAACCGGTGCTGTCGACTCTGGAAACACCATATATTTT.

The chain couples TRBV19 to TRBJ2-2; D is ambiguous. Per germline, CDR1 LNHDA and CDR2 SQIVND (reference sequence). V lost 3 bases to trimming and J lost 2 bases, with 13 bases between them. The CDR3 is 16 residues long. CDR3 protein: CASSILLTLNTGELFF. CDR3 nucleotide sequence: TGTGCCAGTAGTATTCTTCTTACCCTAAACACCGGGGAGCTGTTTTTT.

As DNA, the CDR3 is TGTGCCAGCAGCCAGGGGGGTTATTCACCCCTCCACTTT. Protein: CASSQGGYSPLHF. The chain joins TRBV12-3 or TRBV12-4 to TRBJ1-6, with TRBD1 identical over 7 bases. With 6 bases clipped from V and 8 bases from J, the junction kept 4 bases outside the gene matches. The CDR3 totals 13 residues.

The rearrangement joins TRBV12-1 to TRBJ1-4. TRBV12-1 is labeled a pseudogene. The CDR3 is made up of 12 amino acids. The CDR3 sequence: CASSSAGTKLFF. The CDR3, as DNA: TGTGCCAGCAGCTCAGCGGGGACGAAACTGTTTTTT.

This clone was seen more than once but under ten times. The gene calls are TRBV29-1 and TRBJ1-3; TRBD1 agrees at 7 bases. The CDR3 consists of 14 residues. The germline V gene encodes CDR1 SQVTM and CDR2 ANQGSEA. V was clipped by 4 bases and J by 0 bases; unmatched bases: 3. The CDR3 DNA sequence: TGCAGCGTTGCCCGGGACAGCTCTGGAAACACCATATATTTT. It codes for CSVARDSSGNTIYF. The entire variable domain, with the rest obtained from reference TRBV29-1 and TRBJ1-3, is as follows: SAVISQKPSRDICQRGTSLTIQCQVDSQVTMMFWYRQQPGQSLTLIATANQGSEATYESGFVIDKFPISRPNLTFSTLTVSNMSPEDSSIYLCSVARDSSGNTIYFGEGSWLTVV.

The chain combines TRBV9 with TRBJ1-2, with unresolved D. Trimming pared 0 bases from V and 2 bases from J, leaving 11 bases between. Germline V gives CDR1 SGDLS, CDR2 YYNGEE. The CDR3 has 15 amino acids. This chain's CDR3 is CASSVASVKNYGYTF. In DNA form, the CDR3 reads TGTGCCAGCAGCGTAGCGAGTGTGAAAAACTATGGCTACACCTTC.

The chain joins TRBV5-1 to TRBJ1-2; D is unresolved. V was pared by 3 bases and J by 4 bases, with 10 bases between. CDR1 is SGHRS and CDR2 is YFSETQ in the germline V gene. The CDR3 totals 13 residues. In DNA, the CDR3 is TGCGCCAGCAGCTACGACGTGGGCTATGGCTACACCTTC. Residues: CASSYDVGYGYTF.

This chain links TRBV4-3 with TRBJ2-3, with a possible D match to TRBD2 (6 bases). This CDR3 spans 13 amino acids. Trimming shortened V by 3 bases and J by 5 bases, and 9 bases separated the two germline ends. Germline CDR1 reads LGHNA; CDR2 reads YSLEER. CDR3 sequence: CASSHTGGDTQYF. DNA for the CDR3: TGCGCCAGCAGCCATACCGGGGGAGATACGCAGTATTTT.

This chain connects TRBV5-1 to TRBJ1-2; no definite D call. The CDR3 has 15 amino acids. The germline V gene encodes CDR1 SGHRS and CDR2 YFSETQ. Between the trimmed V and J ends, which lost 0 bases and 2 bases, there was a span of 11 bases. As DNA, the CDR3 is TGCGCCAGCAGCTTGGGGCCACAATCAAACTATGGCTACACCTTC. This translates into CASSLGPQSNYGYTF.